This T cell receptor (beta chain) was obtained from a study of OX40 agonist ivuxolimab in advanced cancers. Produced via immunoSEQ multiplex PCR; TCRdb's table is partial and in-frame only. This sample has fewer than 140,000 clones; around nine tenths occur once, and the top ten carry 0.48%. Trimming pared 4 bases from V and 3 bases from J, leaving 15 bases between. Germline V gene sequence: CDR1 SEHNR, CDR2 FQNEAQ (reference sequence). The CDR3 is 15 residues long. The genes are TRBV7-9 and TRBJ1-1; no firm D call. This receptor was obtained from an adult with an advanced solid tumor such as melanoma, head and neck, liver or kidney cancer. This sample comprised CD4+ or CD8+ T cells sorted from blood, obtained in a trial of the OX40 agonist ivuxolimab. CDR3 DNA: TGTGCCAGCAGCTCGCCCATGGGGTATGACACTGAAGCTTTCTTT. This codes for CASSSPMGYDTEAFF.